This paragraph reports one T cell receptor (beta chain). What it binds is not known. This sample was taken from a study of cytomegalovirus exposure and HLA in healthy donors. General study results and limits: Based on reports, TCR beta sequences accurately predicted HLA-A and HLA-B alleles for most subjects. Later analysis reportedly placed an Asian-associated ancestry cluster below the roughly 690-donor mean in N-insertions.

CDR3 length equals 14 residues. Germline V gives CDR1 MNHEY, CDR2 SVGAGI. Trimming cost V 4 bases and J 6 bases; bases outside gene matches: 7. PCR employed 60 Vbeta and 13 Jbeta primers. The method was immunoSEQ multiplex PCR; TCRdb's version includes in-frame clones alone and lacks a portion of them. The sample has 200,000 or so clones; approximately 81% are singletons. The sequencing input was PBMCs. This sequence was found in a boy between 10 and 17 years old in good health and CMV-seronegative. The chain joins TRBV6-5 to TRBJ1-2; 8 bases fit TRBD1. CDR3 DNA sequence: TGTGCCAGCAGTTTTAACAGGGGGACCCATGGCTACACCTTC. This sequence encodes CASSFNRGTHGYTF.